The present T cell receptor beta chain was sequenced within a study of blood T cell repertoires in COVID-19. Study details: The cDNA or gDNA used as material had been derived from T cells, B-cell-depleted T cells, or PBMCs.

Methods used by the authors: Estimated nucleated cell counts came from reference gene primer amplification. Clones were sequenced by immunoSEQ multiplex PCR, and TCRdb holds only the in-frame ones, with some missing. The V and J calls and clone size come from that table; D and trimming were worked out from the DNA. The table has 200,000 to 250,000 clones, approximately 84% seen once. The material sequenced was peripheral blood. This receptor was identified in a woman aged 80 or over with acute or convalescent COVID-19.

CDR3 region: CASSPNQNSGGYTF. CDR3 DNA: TGTGCCAGCTCACCGAACCAGAACAGTGGTGGCTACACCTTC. The V call is TRBV18, the J call TRBJ1-2; no clear D. CDR3 length: 14 residues. Germline lookup yields CDR1 KGHSH and CDR2 LQKENI. V was pared by 3 bases and J by 7 bases, with 15 bases between.